Listed below are T cell receptor beta chains from one sample, sequenced in a study of cytomegalovirus exposure and HLA in healthy donors. Generated by immunoSEQ multiplex PCR, the TCRdb table keeps only in-frame clones and is missing some. The sample has 150,000 to 160,000 clones, about 74% seen once. Sequences were obtained from PBMCs. Receptor source: a woman in her forties in good health and CMV-seronegative. The CDR3 runs from the conserved cysteine through the conserved F or W. D genes are given only for firm matches. Not every row has a clone size; where given, it reads once, few, many or a size class.

NA,TRBV5-4,NA,TRBJ1-1,CASSSTGFSEAFF,TGTGCCAGCAGCTCGACAGGATTTAGTGAAGCTTTCTTT
NA,TRBV6-1,NA,TRBJ1-2,CASSLQGPYGYTF,TGTGCCAGCAGTTTGCAGGGCCCCTATGGCTACACCTTC
NA,TRBV19,NA,TRBJ2-7,CASSTQGADEQYF,TGTGCCAGTAGTACACAGGGAGCGGACGAGCAGTACTTC
TRBD2,TRBV18,NA,TRBJ2-2,CASSPSGTSAGELFF,TGTGCCAGCTCACCATCCGGGACTAGCGCCGGGGAGCTGTTTTTT
NA,TRBV29-1,NA,TRBJ1-2,CSAAKKGPDYGYTF,TGCAGCGCAGCTAAGAAGGGGCCCGACTATGGCTACACCTTC
NA,TRBV11-2,NA,TRBJ2-7,CASSLYREGSEQYF,TGTGCCAGCAGCTTGTACAGGGAGGGTTCCGAGCAGTACTTC
TRBD2,TRBV10-3,NA,TRBJ2-3,CAITSGTTDTQYF,TGTGCCATCACCAGCGGGACCACAGATACGCAGTATTTT
NA,TRBV6-5,once,TRBJ2-5,CASSPTGKETQYF,TGTGCCAGCAGCCCAACCGGGAAAGAGACCCAGTACTTC
TRBD1,TRBV19,NA,TRBJ1-5,CASSILPGRGLGQPQHF,TGTGCCAGTAGTATCCTTCCCGGCAGGGGGCTCGGTCAGCCCCAGCATTTT
NA,TRBV5-6,NA,TRBJ2-7,CASSFAGLGYEQYF,TGTGCCAGCAGCTTCGCAGGGTTGGGCTACGAGCAGTACTTC
NA,TRBV10-1,NA,TRBJ1-2,CASSADSNYGYTF,TGCGCCAGCAGTGCGGACAGTAACTATGGCTACACCTTC
NA,TRBV27,NA,TRBJ1-4,CASSPLIATNEKLFF,TGTGCCAGCAGTCCCCTTATCGCAACTAATGAAAAACTGTTTTTT
NA,TRBV12-5,NA,TRBJ1-6,CASGLVSRGAASPLHF,TGTGCTAGTGGTTTGGTATCTCGTGGGGCCGCTTCACCCCTCCACTTT
NA,TRBV28,NA,TRBJ1-1,CASSLPTGDTEAFF,TGTGCCAGCAGTTTACCCACCGGGGACACTGAAGCTTTCTTT
TRBD2,TRBV28,NA,TRBJ2-3,CASNLRGGGTDTQYF,TGTGCCAGCAATCTGCGGGGGGGAGGGACAGATACGCAGTATTTT
TRBD1,TRBV2,NA,TRBJ2-7,CASRRTGSYLDEQYF,TGTGCCAGCAGAAGGACAGGGTCGTATCTAGACGAGCAGTACTTC
NA,TRBV6-5,NA,TRBJ2-7,CASSYSHLDNPYEQYF,TGTGCCAGCAGTTACTCTCACCTGGACAACCCCTACGAGCAGTACTTC
TRBD2,TRBV7-2,NA,TRBJ2-1,CASSSSRLAGVEQFF,TGTGCCAGCAGCTCTTCGCGACTAGCGGGGGTAGAGCAGTTCTTC
NA,TRBV15,NA,TRBJ2-4,CATSRAGGQNIQYF,TGTGCCACCAGCAGAGCCGGGGGACAAAACATTCAGTACTTC
NA,TRBV7-9,NA,TRBJ2-7,CASSLSGRTYEQYF,TGTGCCAGCAGCTTAAGTGGCAGAACCTACGAGCAGTACTTC
NA,TRBV28,NA,TRBJ2-3,CASSPAGPDTQYF,TGTGCCAGCAGCCCCGCGGGGCCAGATACGCAGTATTTT
NA,TRBV29-1,NA,TRBJ1-2,CSVEGEGSYLEDGYTF,TGCAGCGTTGAGGGGGAGGGGTCATACCTTGAGGATGGCTACACCTTC
NA,TRBV7-9,NA,TRBJ1-2,CASSSNYGYTF,TGTGCCAGCAGCTCGAACTATGGCTACACCTTC
TRBD1,TRBV11-1,NA,TRBJ2-5,CASSWPGQGRETQYF,TGTGCCAGCAGCTGGCCCGGACAGGGGAGGGAGACCCAGTACTTC
NA,TRBV5-1,NA,TRBJ1-1,CASSLAGGNTEAFF,TGCGCCAGCAGCTTGGCCGGGGGGAACACTGAAGCTTTCTTT
NA,TRBV4-2,few,TRBJ2-3,CASSPRGEEGDTQYF,TGTGCCAGCAGCCCCCGAGGAGAGGAGGGGGATACGCAGTATTTT
TRBD2,TRBV30,NA,TRBJ2-7,CAWSVTRLASYEQYF,TGTGCCTGGAGTGTAACTCGACTAGCCTCCTACGAGCAGTACTTC
NA,TRBV27,NA,TRBJ2-7,CASSLSRQNYEQYF,TGTGCCAGCAGTTTATCGAGGCAGAACTACGAGCAGTACTTC
TRBD1,TRBV10-2,NA,TRBJ1-5,CASQFTGGSDSNQPQHF,TGCGCCAGCCAATTTACAGGGGGCTCGGATAGCAATCAGCCCCAGCATTTT
NA,TRBV25-1,NA,TRBJ2-3,CASSEWTRWTADTQYF,TGTGCCAGCAGTGAATGGACTCGGTGGACAGCAGATACGCAGTATTTT
TRBD2,TRBV29-1,NA,TRBJ2-7,CRVTTSGVYEQYF,TGCAGGGTCACGACTAGCGGAGTTTACGAGCAGTACTTC
NA,TRBV28,NA,TRBJ1-5,CAVNRAYNQPQHF,TGTGCCGTCAACAGGGCCTACAATCAGCCCCAGCATTTT
NA,TRBV5-6,NA,TRBJ1-6,CASSLEVGASYNSPLHF,TGTGCCAGCAGCTTGGAGGTGGGGGCCTCTTATAATTCACCCCTCCACTTT
TRBD2,TRBV14,NA,TRBJ2-4,CASSPETSGGAKNIQYF,TGTGCCAGCAGCCCCGAAACTAGCGGGGGCGCCAAAAACATTCAGTACTTC
TRBD2,TRBV6-1,NA,TRBJ2-3,CASSEALAGDTQYF,TGTGCCAGCAGTGAAGCCCTAGCGGGAGATACGCAGTATTTT
TRBD1,TRBV11-3,NA,TRBJ1-1,CASSLYRGTEAFF,TGTGCCAGCAGCCTTTACAGGGGAACTGAAGCTTTCTTT
TRBD1,TRBV11-3,NA,TRBJ1-4,CASSSRTGPREKLFF,TGTGCCAGCAGCTCTCGGACAGGGCCAAGGGAAAAACTGTTTTTT
TRBD1,TRBV6-1,NA,TRBJ1-4,CASRQGALEKLFF,TGTGCCAGCAGACAGGGGGCATTGGAAAAACTGTTTTTT
TRBD1,TRBV7-9,NA,TRBJ1-1,CASSLPPGQGGRRSTEAFF,TGTGCCAGCAGCCTTCCTCCGGGACAGGGGGGTCGGCGGAGCACTGAAGCTTTCTTT
TRBD1,TRBV5-1,NA,TRBJ2-5,CASSLDGTEETQYF,TGCGCCAGCAGCTTGGATGGGACAGAAGAGACCCAGTACTTC
NA,TRBV5-1,NA,TRBJ2-1,CASSALQYNEQFF,TGCGCCAGCAGCGCCCTGCAGTACAATGAGCAGTTCTTC
TRBD1,TRBV9,NA,TRBJ2-3,CASSAGTGYTDTQYF,TGTGCCAGCAGCGCAGGGACAGGGTACACAGATACGCAGTATTTT
NA,TRBV10-2,NA,TRBJ1-1,CASSELGDGGTFF,TGCGCCAGCAGTGAGTTGGGGGACGGGGGAACTTTCTTT
TRBD1,TRBV5-6,NA,TRBJ2-7,CASSSVQGNYEQYF,TGTGCCAGCAGCTCCGTACAGGGGAACTACGAGCAGTACTTC
TRBD2,TRBV28,NA,TRBJ2-1,CASSFGGGAFEQFF,TGTGCCAGCAGTTTTGGCGGGGGGGCCTTTGAGCAGTTCTTC
TRBD2,TRBV9,NA,TRBJ2-5,CASSTVSLAGAVETQYF,TGTGCCAGCAGCACCGTCTCCCTAGCGGGGGCAGTAGAGACCCAGTACTTC
NA,TRBV5-1,NA,TRBJ1-2,CASSFSDYGYTF,TGCGCCAGCAGCTTCTCCGACTATGGCTACACCTTC
NA,TRBV19,NA,TRBJ2-3,CASRVWLESTDTQYF,TGTGCCAGTAGGGTGTGGTTGGAGAGCACAGATACGCAGTATTTT
TRBD2,TRBV5-1,NA,TRBJ2-2,CASSPGLAVANTGELFF,TGCGCCAGCAGCCCGGGACTAGCGGTCGCGAACACCGGGGAGCTGTTTTTT
NA,TRBV7-9,NA,TRBJ2-7,CASSLAGSAGEQYF,TGTGCCAGCAGCTTGGCGGGATCGGCCGGCGAGCAGTACTTC
NA,TRBV28,NA,TRBJ1-1,CASSSRRVWTEAFF,TGTGCCAGCAGTTCCCGCAGGGTATGGACTGAAGCTTTCTTT
NA,TRBV5-1,NA,TRBJ1-1,CASRLEARSTEAFF,TGCGCCAGCAGACTCGAAGCGAGGAGCACTGAAGCTTTCTTT
NA,TRBV14,once,TRBJ2-2,CASSLRNTGELFF,TGTGCCAGCAGCCTCAGGAACACCGGGGAGCTGTTTTTT
TRBD1,TRBV6-6,NA,TRBJ1-1,CASSYLGTVNTEAFF,TGTGCCAGCAGTTACCTTGGGACAGTGAACACTGAAGCTTTCTTT
TRBD1,TRBV7-9,NA,TRBJ2-7,CASSEGTVPLYEQYF,TGTGCCAGCAGCGAGGGGACAGTCCCCCTTTACGAGCAGTACTTC
TRBD1,TRBV5-1,once,TRBJ1-2,CASSLDRGFNYGYTF,TGCGCCAGCAGCTTGGACAGGGGTTTTAACTATGGCTACACCTTC